The following is a T cell receptor (beta chain) sequence with its context. What it binds is not known. It was by 5' RACE with UMI labels that the TRB cDNA libraries were prepared. TCRdb re-called the 5' RACE reads; one entry per CDR3 protein, DNA not given. This sample lists some 28,000 distinct CDR3 sequences; its ten largest clones have roughly 10%. Germline V gene data show CDR1 as SQVTM and CDR2 as ANQGSEA. This CDR3 has 13 amino acids. These data are taken from a study of CXCR3-negative and CXCR3-positive naive CD8 T cells. General study findings and limits: Expression of CXCR3 was partially reduced after cryopreservation, and fresh PBMCs were used in most assays. Naive cells that were CXCR3-negative or CXCR3-positive used TRBV-TRBJ genes alike, while memory cells diverged. For memory CD8+ cells diversity was much lower, but both naive subsets had comparably high diversity.

Material: memory CD8+ T cells from blood. The TCR sequence derives from a human donor in good health. Some clones in this sample may be carry-over from other donors' samples. This rearrangement joins TRBV29-1 to TRBJ2-7. The CDR3 is CNARFLPTYEQYF.